One T cell receptor (beta chain) is described in this entry. The antigen remains undetermined. A multiplex PCR was run with 60 Vbeta primers and 13 Jbeta primers. TCRdb's table, derived via immunoSEQ multiplex PCR, lists solely in-frame clones and lacks some. Of about 180,000 clones in the sample, about 81% were seen once. The sample comes from a study of cytomegalovirus exposure and HLA in healthy donors. Study-level results: Earlier analysis yielded a pattern in which most TCR beta V segments were productive about 90% or about 30% of the time.

Every donor was a healthy person donating bone marrow. Though probably carrying unrecorded immune exposures, donors were nominally healthy at sampling. What was sequenced was PBMCs. The TCR was taken from a man aged 40-50 years in good health and CMV-seronegative.

The CDR3 nucleotides read TGTGCCGGATGGACAGGGGGTAAGGTACTGAACACTGAAGCTTTCTTT. It is translated as CAGWTGGKVLNTEAFF. J is TRBJ1-1 and V is TRBV12-1; TRBD1, as called in the table, went unchecked against the DNA. TRBV12-1 is described as a pseudogene. This CDR3 spans 16 amino acids.